The next 26 T cell receptor beta chains were all read from a single sample in a study of cytomegalovirus exposure and HLA in healthy donors. The PCR ran on 60 Vbeta and 13 Jbeta primers. The protocol was immunoSEQ multiplex PCR, while the TCRdb copy is restricted to in-frame clones and leaves out a portion. Found here are 150,000 to 200,000 clones, about four fifths of them singletons; the top ten hold about 1.8%. What was sequenced was PBMCs. The receptors were gathered from a man aged 18 to 30 in good health and CMV-seronegative.

The chain combines TRBV6-1 with TRBJ1-6; D is unclear. Germline CDR1 MNHNS, CDR2 SASEGT. The CDR3 covers 16 residues. The ends were cut back, 2 bases at V and 6 bases at J, with 14 bases in the middle. This CDR3 is CASSETPGFSNSPLHF. The CDR3, as DNA: TGTGCCAGCAGTGAAACCCCAGGCTTTTCTAATTCACCCCTCCACTTT.

The V gene is TRBV15, the J gene TRBJ2-2; 7 bases map to TRBD2. Trimming removed 5 bases from V and 6 bases from J; junction bases left unmatched: 3. Germline V gives CDR1 LNHNV, CDR2 YYDKDF (reference sequence). This CDR3 has 13 residues. The CDR3 loop reads CATSGRESGELFF. As DNA, the CDR3 is TGTGCCACCAGCGGGCGGGAGTCCGGGGAGCTGTTTTTT.

Only a few counts were recorded for this clone. The genes are TRBV29-1 and TRBJ2-1, with TRBD1 matching 10 bases. After removal of 4 bases from V and 5 bases from J, the junction contained 5 bases not matched to a gene. CDR3 length: 14 residues. Per germline, CDR1 SQVTM and CDR2 ANQGSEA. In DNA, the CDR3 is TGCAGCGTTGGGACAGGGGGATTCAACAATGAGCAGTTCTTC. Amino acids: CSVGTGGFNNEQFF.

The chain is built from TRBV18 and TRBJ1-1; D might be TRBD1 (5 bases). The CDR3 totals 13 residues. The V gene's germline CDR1 is KGHSH and CDR2 LQKENI. V lost 4 bases to trimming and J lost 6 bases, with 12 bases between them. In DNA form, the CDR3 reads TGTGCCAGCTCACGAGGGTCGGGGGCTGAAGCTTTCTTT. Its translation is CASSRGSGAEAFF. Supplemented by reference TRBV18 and TRBJ1-1, the full variable domain reads NAGVMQNPRHLVRRRGQEARLRCSPMKGHSHVYWYRQLPEEGLKFMVYLQKENIIDESGMPKERFSAEFPKEGPSILRIQQVVRGDSAAYFCASSRGSGAEAFFGQGTRLTVV.

This clone was observed a few times. The V and J genes are TRBV7-2 and TRBJ1-3; D uncertain. V lost 1 base and J lost 2, with 15 bases in between. Looked up from germline, CDR1 is SGHTA and CDR2 is FQGNSA. The CDR3 covers 17 residues. This chain's CDR3 is CASSLGRAGTPGNTIYF. The CDR3 DNA follows: TGTGCCAGCAGCTTAGGTCGGGCGGGTACCCCTGGAAACACCATATATTTT.

The chain is built from TRBV30 and TRBJ1-1, with D uncertain. The CDR3 extends over 14 amino acids. CDR1 GTSNPN and CDR2 SVGIG come from the germline V gene (reference sequence). The V and J ends lost 2 bases and 3 bases respectively, with 13 bases between them. The CDR3 loop is CAWSQEPIYTEAFF. The CDR3 nucleotides read TGTGCCTGGAGTCAGGAACCCATTTACACTGAAGCTTTCTTT. Together with reference TRBV30 and TRBJ1-1, the CDR3 gives the full variable domain: SQTIHQWPATLVQPVGSPLSLECTVEGTSNPNLYWYRQAAGRGLQLLFYSVGIGQISSEVPQNLSASRPQDRQFILSSKKLLLSDSGFYLCAWSQEPIYTEAFFGQGTRLTVV.

This chain joins TRBV18 and TRBJ2-7; TRBD1 matches at 8 bases. The CDR3 sequence is 15 residues long. The trim removed 3 bases at V and 4 bases at J, leaving 8 bases unmatched. Germline lookup yields CDR1 KGHSH and CDR2 LQKENI. CDR3 nucleotide sequence: TGTGCCAGCTCACCGAAGACAGGGGTTGTGTACGAGCAGTACTTC. Translation gives CASSPKTGVVYEQYF.

The chain has TRBV7-2 and TRBJ1-2, with D maybe TRBD1 (5 bases). Germline V lookup: CDR1 SGHTA, CDR2 FQGNSA. V was shortened by 5 bases and J by 2 bases, with 12 bases between the two germline ends. CDR3 length: 14 residues. The CDR3 coding sequence is TGTGCCAGCAGCGCGCGACAGTTGAACTATGGCTACACCTTC. This sequence encodes CASSARQLNYGYTF.

This clone was seen a few times. The chain uses TRBV5-4 and TRBJ2-1, with a weak D call TRBD2 (5 bases). CDR1 and CDR2 (germline): SGHNT, YYREEE (reference sequence). This CDR3 is 14 amino acids long. V lost 4 bases to trimming and J lost 8 bases, with 16 bases between them. CDR3: CASSTSSPGDEQFF. The CDR3, as DNA: TGTGCCAGCAGCACATCTAGCCCAGGCGATGAGCAGTTCTTC.

The V gene is TRBV5-4, the J gene TRBJ2-1, with a possible D match to TRBD2 (6 bases). Trimming left V 4 bases short and J 9 bases short, with 14 bases between. The CDR3 has 13 residues. CDR1 is SGHNT and CDR2 is YYREEE in the germline V gene (reference sequence). CDR3 amino acids: CASSLAGISEQFF. As DNA, the CDR3 is TGTGCCAGCAGCCTTGCGGGGATAAGTGAGCAGTTCTTC.

The chain joins TRBV7-2 to TRBJ2-2; TRBD1 agrees at 7 bases. Germline V gene data show CDR1 as SGHTA and CDR2 as FQGNSA. CDR3 length: 15 amino acids. After removal of 0 bases from V and 7 bases from J, the junction contained 5 bases not matched to a gene. CDR3 nucleotide sequence: TGTGCCAGCAGCTTAGCTAGGGGACAGATCGGGGAGCTGTTTTTT. Protein product: CASSLARGQIGELFF.

This chain links TRBV19 with TRBJ2-2; tentative D call: TRBD2 (7 bases). V lost 0 bases, J lost 5 bases, and 19 bases lay in between. Germline values: CDR1 LNHDA, CDR2 SQIVND (reference sequence). The CDR3 loop spans 18 amino acids. CDR3: CASSIDAPGGARTGELFF. CDR3 in DNA: TGTGCCAGTAGTATAGATGCTCCGGGGGGCGCGAGGACCGGGGAGCTGTTTTTT.

V usage is TRBV27 and J usage is TRBJ2-7; possible D gene TRBD2, 6 bases. This CDR3 region has 14 residues. Germline lookup yields CDR1 MNHEY and CDR2 SMNVEV (reference sequence). Trimming pared 4 bases from V and 3 bases from J, leaving 13 bases between. The DNA for the CDR3 is TGTGCCAGCAGTTCGGGGGTTTTTCGCTACGAGCAGTACTTC. Encoded protein: CASSSGVFRYEQYF.

J is TRBJ2-3 and V is TRBV7-2, with D perhaps matching TRBD2 (5 bases). V was trimmed by 3 bases and J by 1 base, leaving 14 bases between them. Germline V gene lookup returns CDR1 SGHTA and CDR2 FQGNSA. This CDR3 comprises 16 residues. CDR3 region: CASSLSGAGGTDTQYF. The CDR3 DNA reads as TGTGCCAGCAGCTTGAGTGGTGCCGGGGGCACAGATACGCAGTATTTT. Drawing the rest from reference TRBV7-2 and TRBJ2-3, the complete variable domain is GAGVSQSPSNKVTEKGKDVELRCDPISGHTALYWYRQSLGQGLEFLIYFQGNSAPDKSGLPSDRFSAERTGGSVSTLTIQRTQQEDSAVYLCASSLSGAGGTDTQYFGPGTRLTVL.

The gene calls are TRBV29-1 and TRBJ1-1, with D uncertain. With 7 bases removed from V and 0 bases from J, the gap between germline ends came to 12 bases. The length of the CDR3 is 13 residues. Germline V gives CDR1 SQVTM, CDR2 ANQGSEA. The CDR3 bases are TGCAGCGCCGCAGGACTTATGAACACTGAAGCTTTCTTT. It translates to CSAAGLMNTEAFF. Full variable domain (outside the CDR3, taken from reference TRBV29-1 and TRBJ1-1): SAVISQKPSRDICQRGTSLTIQCQVDSQVTMMFWYRQQPGQSLTLIATANQGSEATYESGFVIDKFPISRPNLTFSTLTVSNMSPEDSSIYLCSAAGLMNTEAFFGQGTRLTVV.

For the CDR3, the DNA is TGTGCCAGCAGCCCCTCGACAACGATCACAGATACGCAGTATTTT. It translates to CASSPSTTITDTQYF. The chain couples TRBV6-5 to TRBJ2-3; D is unclear. This CDR3 is built from 15 residues. Germline assignment: CDR1 MNHEY and CDR2 SVGAGI. Trimming removed 6 bases from V and 2 bases from J, with 15 bases in between.

V and J are TRBV19 and TRBJ2-3, with D possibly TRBD2 on 5 matching bases. Germline V gives CDR1 LNHDA, CDR2 SQIVND (reference sequence). V dropped 9 bases and J dropped 1 base, with 11 bases sitting between them. There are 13 residues in the CDR3. In DNA, the CDR3 is TGTGCCAGCGGACTTTCGGGCACAGATACGCAGTATTTT. Protein sequence: CASGLSGTDTQYF.

V is TRBV6-5 and J is TRBJ2-7; 8 nucleotides line up with TRBD1. Germline V gives CDR1 MNHEY, CDR2 SVGAGI. Unmatched junction bases numbered 5, after V lost 5 bases and J lost 2 bases. The CDR3 has 14 amino acids. This CDR3 reads CASSTRQGTYEQYF. Written as DNA, the CDR3 is TGTGCCAGCAGTACGAGACAGGGGACCTACGAGCAGTACTTC.

This clone has just one count. The rearrangement uses TRBV19 and TRBJ2-1; no definite D call. V lost 3 bases and J lost 8, with 11 bases in between. CDR1 and CDR2 (germline): LNHDA, SQIVND (reference sequence). The CDR3 loop spans 13 amino acids. The CDR3 bases are TGTGCCAGTAGTATCTCAGACTCGGATGAGCAGTTCTTC. Its translation is CASSISDSDEQFF.

This clone was detected once. The gene calls are TRBV11-2 and TRBJ2-7, with 8 bases fitting TRBD1. CDR3 length: 15 amino acids. Germline CDR1 is SGHAT and CDR2 is FQNNGV. The J segment lost 1 base and the V segment lost 0 bases, leaving 2 bases of the junction unmatched. The CDR3 DNA reads TGTGCCAGCAGCTTAGATCGGGACAGGTCCTACGAGCAGTACTTC. This codes for CASSLDRDRSYEQYF.

This clone was counted once. This sequence joins TRBV28 and TRBJ1-1; D possibly corresponds to TRBD1 (6 bases). V was clipped by 6 bases and J by 4 bases, with 18 bases between them. The CDR3 has 15 residues. Germline CDR1 reads MDHEN; CDR2 reads SYDVKM. CDR3 DNA sequence: TGTGCCAGCAGACCTTTCCCCGACAGGTCCACTGAAGCTTTCTTT. Its translation is CASRPFPDRSTEAFF.

As DNA, the CDR3 is TGCAGCGTTGCAGGGGCGGCCGAGCAGTACTTC. Amino acids: CSVAGAAEQYF. The chain is built from TRBV29-1 and TRBJ2-7, with D possibly being TRBD1 (6 bases). CDR3 length: 11 amino acids. From germline, CDR1 is SQVTM and CDR2 ANQGSEA. The V end was cut by 4 bases, the J end by 6 bases, with 10 bases between.

The CDR3 protein is CASSKRGSRDTQYF. The DNA of the CDR3 is TGTGCCAGCAGCAAGCGGGGGAGTAGAGATACGCAGTATTTT. V is TRBV7-8 and J is TRBJ2-3; TRBD2 agrees at 8 bases. Germline assignment: CDR1 SGHVS and CDR2 FQNEAQ. V trimming: 5 bases; J trimming: 5 bases; junction bases outside the gene matches: 6. The CDR3 is 14 residues long.

The V and J genes are TRBV11-1 and TRBJ2-2; tentatively, D is TRBD2 (5 bases). This CDR3 is 13 amino acids long. Trimming cost V 5 bases and J 7 bases, with 11 bases left between them. Germline values: CDR1 SGHAT, CDR2 FQDESV (reference sequence). Here the CDR3 DNA reads TGTGCCAGCAGCCCCCCCCGGGGCGGGGAGCTGTTTTTT. Its protein product is CASSPPRGGELFF.

The chain couples TRBV2 to TRBJ1-5; D call uncertain. Germline V gene sequence: CDR1 SNHLY, CDR2 FYNNEI. The CDR3 has 16 residues. The germline V and J ends were trimmed by 1 base and 0 bases, with 10 bases remaining between them. Here the CDR3 DNA reads TGTGCCAGCAGTGAAGAAGGCAGGTATAGCAATCAGCCCCAGCATTTT. Protein product: CASSEEGRYSNQPQHF.

This chain connects TRBV5-1 to TRBJ2-3; a weak D match, TRBD2 (5 bases). CDR1 is SGHRS, CDR2 YFSETQ, per germline. Trimming shortened V by 1 base and J by 4 bases, and 16 bases separated the two germline ends. The CDR3 is 16 residues long. CDR3 DNA: TGCGCCAGCAGCTTGCCCACCTCGGGATCTGCAGATACGCAGTATTTT. This sequence encodes CASSLPTSGSADTQYF.